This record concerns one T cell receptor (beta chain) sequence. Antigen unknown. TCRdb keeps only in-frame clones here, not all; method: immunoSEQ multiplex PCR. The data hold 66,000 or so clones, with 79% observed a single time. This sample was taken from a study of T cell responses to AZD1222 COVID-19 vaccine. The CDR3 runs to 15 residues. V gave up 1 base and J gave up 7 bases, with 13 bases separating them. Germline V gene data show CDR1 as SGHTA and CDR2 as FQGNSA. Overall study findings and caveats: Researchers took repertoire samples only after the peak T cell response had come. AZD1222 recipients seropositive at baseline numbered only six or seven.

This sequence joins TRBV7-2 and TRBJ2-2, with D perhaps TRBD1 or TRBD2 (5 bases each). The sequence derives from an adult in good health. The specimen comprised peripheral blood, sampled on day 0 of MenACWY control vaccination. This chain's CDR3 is CASSLVQGGHGELFF. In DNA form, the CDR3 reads TGTGCCAGCAGCTTAGTGCAGGGCGGGCACGGGGAGCTGTTTTTT.